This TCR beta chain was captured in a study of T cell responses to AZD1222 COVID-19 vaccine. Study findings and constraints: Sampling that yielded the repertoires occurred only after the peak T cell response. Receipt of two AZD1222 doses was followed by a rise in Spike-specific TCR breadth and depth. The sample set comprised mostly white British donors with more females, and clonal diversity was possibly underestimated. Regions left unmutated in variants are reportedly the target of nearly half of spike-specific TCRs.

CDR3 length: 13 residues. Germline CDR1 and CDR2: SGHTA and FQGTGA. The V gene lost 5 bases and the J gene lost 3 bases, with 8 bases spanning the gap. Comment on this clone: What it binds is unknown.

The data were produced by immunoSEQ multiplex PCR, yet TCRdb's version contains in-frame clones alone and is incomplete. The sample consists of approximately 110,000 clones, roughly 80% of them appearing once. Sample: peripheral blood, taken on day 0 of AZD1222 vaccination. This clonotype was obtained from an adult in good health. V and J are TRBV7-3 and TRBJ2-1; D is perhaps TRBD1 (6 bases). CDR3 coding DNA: TGTGCCAGCAGCCAACAGGGCTACAATGAGCAGTTCTTC. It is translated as CASSQQGYNEQFF.